This TCR beta chain stems from a study of blood T cell repertoires in COVID-19. At the level of the study: The United States, Italy and Spain provided the acute and convalescent COVID-19 samples. Sources were T cells, B-cell-depleted T cells, or PBMCs; the material itself was cDNA or gDNA.

This clone was seen only a few times. In the original workflow: Amplification from reference gene primers served as the basis for estimated nucleated cell counts. Generated by immunoSEQ multiplex PCR, the TCRdb table keeps only in-frame clones and is missing some. V and J calls and clone size are those listed in that table; D and trimming were worked out from the DNA. The sample has 200,000 to 300,000 clones, over 80% seen once; the top ten hold roughly 5%. This CDR3 is built from 14 residues. The V gene lost 3 bases and the J gene lost 4 bases, with 11 bases spanning the gap. The germline V gene encodes CDR1 WSHSY and CDR2 SAAADI.

The sequence came from a human donor in a cohort sampled during active COVID-19. The V and J genes are TRBV10-2 and TRBJ2-3, with D maybe TRBD2 (5 bases). Sequenced sample: peripheral blood. The CDR3 DNA reads TGCGCCAGCAGTGACAGTGGGAGAGCAGATACGCAGTATTTT. Protein product: CASSDSGRADTQYF.